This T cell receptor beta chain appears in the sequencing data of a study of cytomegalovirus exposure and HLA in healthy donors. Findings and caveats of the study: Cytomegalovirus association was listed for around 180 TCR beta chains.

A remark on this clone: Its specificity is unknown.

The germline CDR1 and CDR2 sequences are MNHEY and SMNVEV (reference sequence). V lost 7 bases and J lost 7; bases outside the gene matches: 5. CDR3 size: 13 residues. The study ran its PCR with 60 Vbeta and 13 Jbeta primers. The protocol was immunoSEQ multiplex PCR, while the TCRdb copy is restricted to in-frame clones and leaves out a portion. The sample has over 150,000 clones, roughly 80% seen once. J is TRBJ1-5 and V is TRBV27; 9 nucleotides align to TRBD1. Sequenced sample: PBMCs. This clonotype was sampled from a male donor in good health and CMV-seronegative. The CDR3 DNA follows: TGTGCCAGCAATACAGGGGGCCGGCAGCCCCAGCATTTT. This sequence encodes CASNTGGRQPQHF.